The source of this TCR beta chain is a study of human T cells and chemical hapten exposure. Time point here: pre-sensitization, week 0. Indicated treatment: therapeutic diphenylcyclopropenone sensitization with weekly scalp DPC. TCRdb independently ran MiXCR on the RACE reads; one entry per CDR3 protein. The sample holds more than 80,000 distinct CDR3 sequences, around 10% seen once. The sample was whole blood, taken in connection with sensitization to the hapten diphenylcyclopropenone (DPC). The TCR sequence derives from a woman aged 50 to 65 with alopecia areata. Some clones in this sample may be carry-over from other donors' samples.

DNA for the CDR3: TGTGCCACCAGTGATAGGGGACAGGATTTCCATGGCTACACCTTC. Amino acids: CATSDRGQDFHGYTF. The chain couples TRBV24-1 to TRBJ1-2, with 8 bases identical to TRBD1. CDR1 and CDR2 (germline): KGHDR, SFDVKD. The CDR3 extends over 15 amino acids. J was trimmed by 6 bases and V by 3 bases; bases with no gene match: 8.